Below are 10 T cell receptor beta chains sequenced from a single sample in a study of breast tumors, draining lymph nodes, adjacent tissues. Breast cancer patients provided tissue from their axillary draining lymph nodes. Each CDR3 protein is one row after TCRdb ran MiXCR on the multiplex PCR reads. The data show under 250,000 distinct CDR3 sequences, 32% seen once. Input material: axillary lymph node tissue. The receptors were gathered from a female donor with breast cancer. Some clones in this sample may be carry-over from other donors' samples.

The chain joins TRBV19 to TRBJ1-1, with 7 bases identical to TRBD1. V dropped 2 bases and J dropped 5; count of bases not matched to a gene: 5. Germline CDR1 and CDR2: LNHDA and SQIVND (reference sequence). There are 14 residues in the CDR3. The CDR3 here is CASSIRTGVTEAFF. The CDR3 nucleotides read TGTGCCAGTAGTATACGCACAGGGGTGACTGAAGCTTTCTTT.

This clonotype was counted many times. The CDR3 reads CSVARASTGELFF. DNA of the CDR3: TGCAGCGTGGCAAGAGCGAGCACCGGGGAGCTGTTTTTT. The rearrangement uses TRBV29-1 and TRBJ2-2; no firm D call. CDR1 is SQVTM, CDR2 ANQGSEA, per germline. CDR3 size: 13 residues. V was shortened by 6 bases and J by 4 bases, with 12 bases between the two germline ends.

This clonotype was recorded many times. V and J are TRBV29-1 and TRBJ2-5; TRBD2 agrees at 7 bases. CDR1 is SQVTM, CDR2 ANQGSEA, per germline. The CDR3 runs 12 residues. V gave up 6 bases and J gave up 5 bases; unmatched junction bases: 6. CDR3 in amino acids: CSVGGEYETQYF. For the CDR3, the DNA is TGCAGCGTGGGGGGGGAGTACGAGACCCAGTACTTC.

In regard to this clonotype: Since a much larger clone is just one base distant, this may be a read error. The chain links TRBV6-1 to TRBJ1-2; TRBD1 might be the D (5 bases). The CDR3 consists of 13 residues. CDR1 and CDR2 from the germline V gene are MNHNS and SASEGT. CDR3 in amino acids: CAGSRDGSYGYTF. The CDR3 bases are TGTGCCGGCAGTAGGGACGGGAGCTATGGCTACACCTTC.

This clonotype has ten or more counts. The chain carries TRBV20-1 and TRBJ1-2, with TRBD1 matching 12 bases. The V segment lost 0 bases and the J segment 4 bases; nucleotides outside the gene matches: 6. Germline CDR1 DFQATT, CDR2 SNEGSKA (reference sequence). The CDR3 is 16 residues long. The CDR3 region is CSARDGTGGAGYGYTF. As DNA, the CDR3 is TGCAGTGCTAGAGATGGGACAGGGGGCGCAGGCTATGGCTACACCTTC.

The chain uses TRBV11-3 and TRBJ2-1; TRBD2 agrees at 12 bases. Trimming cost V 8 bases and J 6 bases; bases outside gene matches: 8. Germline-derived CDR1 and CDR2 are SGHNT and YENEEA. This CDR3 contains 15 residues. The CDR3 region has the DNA TGTGCCAGCTCCCAGACTAGCGGGAGTTTCAATGAGCAGTTCTTC. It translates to CASSQTSGSFNEQFF.

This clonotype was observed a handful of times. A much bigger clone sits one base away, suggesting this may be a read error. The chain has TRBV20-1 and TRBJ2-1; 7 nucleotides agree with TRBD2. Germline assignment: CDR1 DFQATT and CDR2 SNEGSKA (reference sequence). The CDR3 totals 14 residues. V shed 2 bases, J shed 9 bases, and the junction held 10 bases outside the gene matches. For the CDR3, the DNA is TGCAGTGCTAGAAGGCGGGAGAAATTGACTGAGCAGTTCTTC. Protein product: CSARRREKLTEQFF.

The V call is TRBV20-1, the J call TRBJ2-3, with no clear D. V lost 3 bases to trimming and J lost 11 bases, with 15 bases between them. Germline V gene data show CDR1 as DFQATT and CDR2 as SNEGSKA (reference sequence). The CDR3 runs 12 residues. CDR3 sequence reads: CSARWAHNEQYF. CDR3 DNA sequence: TGCAGTGCTAGGTGGGCCCACAATGAGCAGTATTTT.

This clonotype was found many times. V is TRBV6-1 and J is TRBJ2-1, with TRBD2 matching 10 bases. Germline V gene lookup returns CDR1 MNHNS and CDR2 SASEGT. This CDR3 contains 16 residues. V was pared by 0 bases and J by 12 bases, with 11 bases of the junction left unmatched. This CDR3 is CASSEARASGRFGQFF. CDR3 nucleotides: TGTGCCAGCAGTGAAGCTAGGGCTAGCGGGAGATTCGGGCAGTTCTTC.

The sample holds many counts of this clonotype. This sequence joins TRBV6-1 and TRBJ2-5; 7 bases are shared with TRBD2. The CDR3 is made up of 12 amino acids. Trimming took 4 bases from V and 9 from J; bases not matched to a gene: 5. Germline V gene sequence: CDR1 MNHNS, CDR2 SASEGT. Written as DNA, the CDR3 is TGTGCCAGCAGTGGCTTGAGCGGGGCCCAGTACTTC. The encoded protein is CASSGLSGAQYF.